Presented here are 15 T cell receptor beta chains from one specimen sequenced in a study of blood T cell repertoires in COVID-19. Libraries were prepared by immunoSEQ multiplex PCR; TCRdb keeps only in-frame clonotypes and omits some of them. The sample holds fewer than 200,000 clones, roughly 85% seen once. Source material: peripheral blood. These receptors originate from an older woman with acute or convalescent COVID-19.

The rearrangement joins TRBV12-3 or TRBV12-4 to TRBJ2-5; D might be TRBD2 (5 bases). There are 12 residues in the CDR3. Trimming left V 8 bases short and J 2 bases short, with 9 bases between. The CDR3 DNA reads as TGTGCCAGCCTGAGGGATCAAGAGACCCAGTACTTC. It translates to CASLRDQETQYF.

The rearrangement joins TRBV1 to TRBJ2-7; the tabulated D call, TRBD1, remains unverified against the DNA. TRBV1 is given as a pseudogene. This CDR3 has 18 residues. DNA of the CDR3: TGCACCAGCAGCCAACCAGGGCCTGACTTCGCTGGCGTCTACGAGCAGTACGTC. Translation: CTSSQPGPDFAGVYEQYV.

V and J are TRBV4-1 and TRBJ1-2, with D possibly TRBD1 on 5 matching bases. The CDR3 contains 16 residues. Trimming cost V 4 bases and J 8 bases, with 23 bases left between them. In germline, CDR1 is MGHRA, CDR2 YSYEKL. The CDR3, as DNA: TGCGCCAGCAGCCGCGACGCAGGCAACCGGGGGGAAGGCTACACCTTC. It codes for CASSRDAGNRGEGYTF.

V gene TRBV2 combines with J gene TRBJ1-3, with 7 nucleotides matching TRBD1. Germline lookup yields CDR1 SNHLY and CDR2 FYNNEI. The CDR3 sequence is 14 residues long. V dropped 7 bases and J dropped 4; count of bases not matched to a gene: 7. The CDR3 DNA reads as TGTGCCAGCAATGGGGGACAGAGAGGAAACACCATATATTTT. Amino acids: CASNGGQRGNTIYF. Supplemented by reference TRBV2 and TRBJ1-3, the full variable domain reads EPEVTQTPSHQVTQMGQEVILRCVPISNHLYFYWYRQILGQKVEFLVSFYNNEISEKSEIFDDQFSVERPDGSNFTLKIRSTKLEDSAMYFCASNGGQRGNTIYFGEGSWLTVV.

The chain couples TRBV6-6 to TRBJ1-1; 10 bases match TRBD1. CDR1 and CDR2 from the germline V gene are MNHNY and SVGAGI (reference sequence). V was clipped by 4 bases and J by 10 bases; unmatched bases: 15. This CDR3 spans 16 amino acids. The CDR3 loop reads CASSSDRGAFSRGAFF. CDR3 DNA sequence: TGTGCCAGCAGTTCGGACAGGGGGGCATTTAGTAGGGGAGCTTTCTTT.

The CDR3 loop reads CASSLPGYGYTF. The CDR3, as DNA: TGTGCCAGCAGCTTACCCGGGTATGGCTACACCTTC. V gene TRBV7-9 combines with J gene TRBJ1-2; D gene unclear. The V end lost 2 bases, the J end lost 5 bases, and 6 bases lay between the germline ends. From germline, CDR1 is SEHNR and CDR2 FQNEAQ (reference sequence). This CDR3 is built from 12 residues.

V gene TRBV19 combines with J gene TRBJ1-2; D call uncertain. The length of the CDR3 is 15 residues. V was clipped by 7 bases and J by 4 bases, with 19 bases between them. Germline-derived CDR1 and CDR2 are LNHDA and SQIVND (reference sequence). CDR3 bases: TGTGCCAGTAACGACTACCTGGCAGACTTCTATGGCTACACCTTC. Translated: CASNDYLADFYGYTF.

CDR3 in DNA: TGCAGTGCTAGTTTACTAGCGGGAGGCGTAGTAAGCGATGAGCAGTTCTTC. This encodes CSASLLAGGVVSDEQFF. The rearrangement joins TRBV20-1 to TRBJ2-1, with 12 bases that match TRBD2. The germline V gene has CDR1 DFQATT and CDR2 SNEGSKA (reference sequence). The junction had 14 bases not matched to a gene; V was cut back by 3 bases and J by 8 bases. The CDR3 is made up of 17 amino acids.

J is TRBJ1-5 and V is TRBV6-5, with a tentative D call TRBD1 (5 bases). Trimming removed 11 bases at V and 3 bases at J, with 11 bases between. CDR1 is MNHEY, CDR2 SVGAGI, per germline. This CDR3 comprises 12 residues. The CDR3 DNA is TGTGCCGGAGGGGAGAACAATCAGCCCCAGCATTTT. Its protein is CAGGENNQPQHF.

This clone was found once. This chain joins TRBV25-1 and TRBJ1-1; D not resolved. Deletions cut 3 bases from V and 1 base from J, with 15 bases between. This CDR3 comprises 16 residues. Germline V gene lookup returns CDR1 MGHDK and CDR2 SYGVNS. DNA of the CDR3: TGTGCCAGCAGTGAGAGAGGAGGCCTGGGGAACACTGAAGCTTTCTTT. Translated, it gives CASSERGGLGNTEAFF.

As DNA, the CDR3 is TGTGCCAGCAGGGGGGACAGCAACACCATATATTTT. Translating gives CASRGDSNTIYF. The V gene is TRBV2, the J gene TRBJ1-3; 7 positions agree with TRBD1. Germline lookup yields CDR1 SNHLY and CDR2 FYNNEI. J was trimmed by 7 bases and V by 6 bases; bases with no gene match: 3. This CDR3 region has 12 residues.

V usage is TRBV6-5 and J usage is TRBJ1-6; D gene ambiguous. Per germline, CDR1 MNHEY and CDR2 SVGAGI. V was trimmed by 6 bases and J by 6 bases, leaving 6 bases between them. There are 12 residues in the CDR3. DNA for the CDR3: TGTGCCAGCAGGACTCGTAATTCACCCCTCCACTTT. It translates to CASRTRNSPLHF.

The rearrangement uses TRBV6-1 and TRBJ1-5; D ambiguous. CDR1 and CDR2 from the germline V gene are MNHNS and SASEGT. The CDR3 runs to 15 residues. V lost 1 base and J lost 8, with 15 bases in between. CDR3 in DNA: TGTGCCAGCAGTGAAGGGGCGTCTGGCGTGAAGCCCCAGCATTTT. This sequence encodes CASSEGASGVKPQHF.

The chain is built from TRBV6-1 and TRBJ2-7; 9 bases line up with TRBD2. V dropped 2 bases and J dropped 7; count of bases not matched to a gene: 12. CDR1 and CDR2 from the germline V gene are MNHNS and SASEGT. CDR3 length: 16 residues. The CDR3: CASSEIPSGIALEQYF. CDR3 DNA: TGTGCCAGCAGTGAAATCCCTAGCGGGATCGCCTTGGAGCAGTACTTC.

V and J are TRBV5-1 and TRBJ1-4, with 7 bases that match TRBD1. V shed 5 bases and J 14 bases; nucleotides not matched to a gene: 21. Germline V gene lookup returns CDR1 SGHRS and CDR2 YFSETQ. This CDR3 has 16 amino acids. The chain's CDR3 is CASRTQPTGQSALLFF. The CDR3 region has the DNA TGCGCCAGCAGAACACAACCTACGGGACAGTCTGCCCTTCTGTTTTTT.